A selection of T cell receptor beta chains follows, all from one sample in a study of blood T cell repertoires in COVID-19. TCRdb keeps only in-frame clones here, not all; method: immunoSEQ multiplex PCR. The sample has around 310,000 clones; nearly 90% are singletons. The sample taken for sequencing was peripheral blood. Every receptor here comes from a woman between 40 and 55 years old with COVID-19, enrolled during active disease. Each CDR3 is given with its conserved first and last residue. D genes are given only for firm matches. Expanded clones get a size class; other rows say once, few or many, or leave the size out.

D: .; J: TRBJ1-5; V: TRBV5-1; size: .; CDR3: CASSLAPSNQPQHF; DNA: TGCGCCAGCAGCTTGGCCCCAAGCAATCAGCCCCAGCATTTT
D: TRBD1; J: TRBJ2-7; V: TRBV7-2; size: .; CDR3: CASTLRAGGFGEQYF; DNA: TGTGCCAGCACCCTTAGGGCAGGGGGCTTTGGGGAGCAGTACTTC
D: TRBD1; J: TRBJ1-2; V: TRBV6-4; size: .; CDR3: CASSERTGTNYGYTF; DNA: TGTGCCAGCAGTGAGAGGACAGGAACTAACTATGGCTACACCTTC
D: .; J: TRBJ1-1; V: TRBV18; size: .; CDR3: CASSPQGRGDPEAFF; DNA: TGTGCCAGCTCACCCCAGGGGAGGGGGGACCCTGAAGCTTTCTTT
D: .; J: TRBJ2-7; V: TRBV29-1; size: .; CDR3: CSARTVSSYEQYF; DNA: TGCAGCGCGCGGACAGTGAGCTCCTACGAGCAGTACTTC
D: TRBD2; J: TRBJ2-1; V: TRBV5-1; size: once; CDR3: CASSTTSGTLNEQFF; DNA: TGCGCCAGCAGCACGACTAGCGGTACCCTCAATGAGCAGTTCTTC
D: .; J: TRBJ2-2; V: TRBV18; size: .; CDR3: CASSRPRGSGTGELFF; DNA: TGTGCCAGCTCACGACCGCGGGGCTCCGGCACCGGGGAGCTGTTTTTT
D: .; J: TRBJ2-5; V: TRBV19; size: .; CDR3: CASSTYQETQYF; DNA: TGTGCCAGTAGTACGTACCAAGAGACCCAGTACTTC
D: .; J: TRBJ2-7; V: TRBV28; size: .; CDR3: CASSEGLISYEQYF; DNA: TGTGCCAGCAGCGAGGGACTGATCTCCTACGAGCAGTACTTC
D: TRBD1; J: TRBJ1-2; V: TRBV28; size: .; CDR3: CASSFDRAYGYTF; DNA: TGTGCCAGCAGTTTCGACAGGGCCTACGGCTACACCTTC
D: TRBD1; J: TRBJ1-2; V: TRBV4-1; size: once; CDR3: CASRGSGAGGYGYTF; DNA: TGCGCCAGCAGGGGAAGTGGCGCAGGGGGGTATGGCTACACCTTC
D: .; J: TRBJ1-3; V: TRBV10-3; size: .; CDR3: CAISSDRLGGNTIYF; DNA: TGTGCCATCAGCTCAGACAGGTTGGGAGGAAACACCATATATTTT
D: .; J: TRBJ1-1; V: TRBV2; size: few; CDR3: CASSAQGPLGTEAFF; DNA: TGTGCCAGCAGTGCACAGGGACCCTTGGGCACTGAAGCTTTCTTT
D: .; J: TRBJ1-3; V: TRBV7-8; size: .; CDR3: CASSLESGRGLVGNTIYF; DNA: TGTGCCAGCAGCTTAGAAAGCGGCAGGGGTTTAGTTGGAAACACCATATATTTT
D: TRBD2; J: TRBJ2-5; V: TRBV19; size: .; CDR3: CASSALTSGRARETQYF; DNA: TGTGCCAGTAGTGCGCTGACTAGCGGGAGGGCCAGAGAGACCCAGTACTTC
D: .; J: TRBJ1-2; V: TRBV11-2; size: once; CDR3: CASSPNSGPRGGYTF; DNA: TGTGCCAGCAGCCCCAATTCCGGTCCCAGGGGTGGCTACACCTTC
D: TRBD2; J: TRBJ2-1; V: TRBV7-9; size: once; CDR3: CASSPGGSYNEQFF; DNA: TGTGCCAGCAGCCCGGGGGGTTCCTACAATGAGCAGTTCTTC
D: .; J: TRBJ1-5; V: TRBV5-1; size: .; CDR3: CASSYSEDRTGYSPNQPQHF; DNA: TGCGCCAGCAGCTACTCGGAAGACAGGACGGGTTATTCTCCTAATCAGCCCCAGCATTTT
D: TRBD1; J: TRBJ2-2; V: TRBV19; size: .; CDR3: CASNDRENTGELFF; DNA: TGTGCCAGCAATGACAGGGAGAACACCGGGGAGCTGTTTTTT
D: TRBD1; J: TRBJ2-5; V: TRBV7-9; size: few; CDR3: CASSLQGAQGETQYF; DNA: TGTGCCAGCAGCTTACAGGGGGCCCAAGGAGAGACCCAGTACTTC
D: TRBD2; J: TRBJ2-2; V: TRBV9; size: .; CDR3: CASSRLGLAGYTGELFF; DNA: TGTGCCAGCAGTCGCCTAGGGCTAGCGGGATACACCGGGGAGCTGTTTTTT
D: .; J: TRBJ2-5; V: TRBV10-2; size: .; CDR3: CASSEVLDYQETQYF; DNA: TGCGCCAGCAGTGAAGTCTTAGACTACCAAGAGACCCAGTACTTC
D: .; J: TRBJ2-3; V: TRBV9; size: .; CDR3: CASSVAAGGGVYTQYF; DNA: TGTGCCAGCAGCGTAGCCGCTGGAGGGGGCGTATATACGCAGTATTTT
D: TRBD1; J: TRBJ1-4; V: TRBV5-1; size: .; CDR3: CASSLDYRGANEKLFF; DNA: TGCGCCAGCAGCTTAGACTACAGGGGAGCTAATGAAAAACTGTTTTTT
D: TRBD2; J: TRBJ2-7; V: TRBV28; size: .; CDR3: CASSGSSGRWGEQYF; DNA: TGTGCCAGCAGTGGCTCTAGCGGGAGGTGGGGCGAGCAGTACTTC
D: .; J: TRBJ1-5; V: TRBV3-1/TRBV3-2; size: .; CDR3: CASSLGHLSNQPQHF; DNA: TGTGCCAGCAGCCTCGGACACCTTAGCAATCAGCCCCAGCATTTT
D: TRBD1; J: TRBJ1-5; V: TRBV6-1; size: .; CDR3: CASSEKKGALNQPQHF; DNA: TGTGCCAGCAGTGAAAAGAAGGGGGCCCTGAATCAGCCCCAGCATTTT
D: TRBD1; J: TRBJ1-6; V: TRBV27; size: .; CDR3: CASSLYPDRANNSPLHF; DNA: TGTGCCAGCAGTTTATACCCGGACAGGGCGAATAATTCACCCCTCCACTTT
D: TRBD1; J: TRBJ1-6; V: TRBV7-8; size: few; CDR3: CASSPQGGHNSPLHF; DNA: TGTGCCAGCAGCCCACAGGGGGGACATAATTCACCCCTCCACTTT
D: .; J: TRBJ2-7; V: TRBV30; size: .; CDR3: CAWRPFGRTTYEQYF; DNA: TGTGCCTGGAGACCTTTTGGCAGGACTACCTACGAGCAGTACTTC
D: .; J: TRBJ2-7; V: TRBV18; size: .; CDR3: CASSPSPGTDAYEQYF; DNA: TGTGCCAGCTCACCATCTCCCGGGACTGATGCCTACGAGCAGTACTTC
D: .; J: TRBJ2-1; V: TRBV7-9; size: .; CDR3: CASSNTEGLYNEQFF; DNA: TGTGCCAGCAGCAACACGGAGGGTTTGTACAATGAGCAGTTCTTC
D: .; J: TRBJ1-2; V: TRBV18; size: few; CDR3: CASSPAGDGYTF; DNA: TGTGCCAGCTCACCGGCAGGGGATGGCTACACCTTC
D: .; J: TRBJ1-2; V: TRBV29-1; size: .; CDR3: CSVENREFFGGYTF; DNA: TGCAGCGTTGAGAACAGGGAGTTCTTTGGTGGCTACACCTTC
D: TRBD2; J: TRBJ2-5; V: TRBV6-2/TRBV6-3; size: .; CDR3: CASSYSMAGEETQYF; DNA: TGTGCCAGCAGTTACTCGATGGCGGGGGAAGAGACCCAGTACTTC
D: TRBD1; J: TRBJ1-5; V: TRBV28; size: .; CDR3: CASSLTDRAPNQPQHF; DNA: TGTGCCAGCAGTCTCACAGACAGGGCCCCTAATCAGCCCCAGCATTTT
D: .; J: TRBJ1-1; V: TRBV7-3; size: .; CDR3: CASSYLGGMNTEAFF; DNA: TGTGCCAGCAGTTACCTGGGGGGGATGAACACTGAAGCTTTCTTT
D: TRBD1; J: TRBJ2-7; V: TRBV7-6; size: once; CDR3: CASSLDRETGAREQYF; DNA: TGTGCCAGCAGCTTAGATAGAGAGACAGGGGCTCGCGAGCAGTACTTC